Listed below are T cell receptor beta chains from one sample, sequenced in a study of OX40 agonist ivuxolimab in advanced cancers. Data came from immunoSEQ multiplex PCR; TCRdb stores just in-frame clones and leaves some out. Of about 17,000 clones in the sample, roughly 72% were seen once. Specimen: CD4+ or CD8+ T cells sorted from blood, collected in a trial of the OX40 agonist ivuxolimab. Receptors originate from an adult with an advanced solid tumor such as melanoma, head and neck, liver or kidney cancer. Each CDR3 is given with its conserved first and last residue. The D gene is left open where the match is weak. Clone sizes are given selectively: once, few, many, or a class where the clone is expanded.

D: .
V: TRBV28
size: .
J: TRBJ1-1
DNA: TGTGCCAGCAGGTCCGGGACACGCTTGAACACTGAAGCTTTCTTT
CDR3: CASRSGTRLNTEAFF

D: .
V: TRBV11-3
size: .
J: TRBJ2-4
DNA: TGTGCCAGCAGCTTAATGGAGGGGACGGTTGGCAAAAACATTCAGTACTTC
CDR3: CASSLMEGTVGKNIQYF

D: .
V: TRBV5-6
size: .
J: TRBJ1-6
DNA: TGTGCCAGCAGCTTGGGGTGGGGGTATAATTCACCCCTCCACTTT
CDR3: CASSLGWGYNSPLHF

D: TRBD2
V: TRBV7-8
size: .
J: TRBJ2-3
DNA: TGTGCCAGCAGCTTCGGACTAGCGGGGGCAGATACGCAGTATTTT
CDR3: CASSFGLAGADTQYF

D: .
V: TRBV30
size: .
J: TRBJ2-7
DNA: TGTGCCTGGAGTGTACTTCCAGATGAGTACGAGCAGTACTTC
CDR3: CAWSVLPDEYEQYF

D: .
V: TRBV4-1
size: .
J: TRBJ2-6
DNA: TGCGCCAGCAGCCTCTTGCAAACCTCTGGGGCCAACGTCCTGACTTTC
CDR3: CASSLLQTSGANVLTF

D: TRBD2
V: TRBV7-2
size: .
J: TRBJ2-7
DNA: TGTGCCAGCAGCCGGACTAGCGGGGGATACGAGCAGTACTTC
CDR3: CASSRTSGGYEQYF

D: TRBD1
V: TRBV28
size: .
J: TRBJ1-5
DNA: TGTGCCACCAACAGGGGACCGAGCAATCAGCCCCAGCATTTT
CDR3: CATNRGPSNQPQHF

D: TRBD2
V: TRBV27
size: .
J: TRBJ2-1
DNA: TGTGCCAGCAGTCCGGGGGGGCCTCTGAGTGAGCAGTTCTTC
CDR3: CASSPGGPLSEQFF

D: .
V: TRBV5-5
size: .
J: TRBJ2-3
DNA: TGTGCCAGCAGCACGAGGGGGGCAGGGAGCACAGATACGCAGTATTTT
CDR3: CASSTRGAGSTDTQYF

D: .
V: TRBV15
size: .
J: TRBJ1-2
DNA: TGTGCCACCAGCCCCGATCGGGGGCCTAGCTATGGCTACACCTTC
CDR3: CATSPDRGPSYGYTF

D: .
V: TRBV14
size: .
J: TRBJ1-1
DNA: TGTGCCAGCAGCCAAGATTGGGTTGAGGGCCGATTTATTAGCTTT
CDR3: CASSQDWVEGRFISF

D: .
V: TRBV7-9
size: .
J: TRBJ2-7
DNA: TGTGCCAGCAGCCCATCGGACGGCACCTACGAGCAGTACTTC
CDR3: CASSPSDGTYEQYF

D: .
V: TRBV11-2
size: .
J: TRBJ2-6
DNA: TGTGCCAGCAGCTTAGGGTCTGGGGCCAACGTCCTGACTTTC
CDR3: CASSLGSGANVLTF

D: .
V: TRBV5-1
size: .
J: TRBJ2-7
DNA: TGCGCCAGCAGCCACGGGTTACTCAGAACCTACGAGCAGTACTTC
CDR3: CASSHGLLRTYEQYF

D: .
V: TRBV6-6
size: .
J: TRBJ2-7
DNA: TGTGCCAGCAGTTACTCAGGGCAGGGGAGGATGAAGTACTTC
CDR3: CASSYSGQGRMKYF

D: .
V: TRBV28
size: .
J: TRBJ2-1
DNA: TGTGCCAGCAGTTTGGAGGGGGAAGGTTACAATGAGCAGTTCTTC
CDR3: CASSLEGEGYNEQFF

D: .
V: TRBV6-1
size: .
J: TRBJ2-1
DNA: TGTGCCAGCAGTGAAGCTAGCAGTCTCCATGAGCAGTTCTTC
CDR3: CASSEASSLHEQFF

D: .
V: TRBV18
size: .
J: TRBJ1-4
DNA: TGTGCCAGCTCATTCCCGGATTTAAATGAAAAACTGTTTTTT
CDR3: CASSFPDLNEKLFF

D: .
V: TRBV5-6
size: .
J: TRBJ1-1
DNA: TGTGCCAGCAGCCCCGGGACATTTGGAGCTTTCTTT
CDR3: CASSPGTFGAFF

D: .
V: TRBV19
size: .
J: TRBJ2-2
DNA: TGTGCCAGTAGTTCCAGGGGAGCCGGGGAGCTGTTTTTT
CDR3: CASSSRGAGELFF

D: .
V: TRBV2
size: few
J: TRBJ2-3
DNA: TGTGCCAGCAGTGGGACATCTAGCACAGATACGCAGTATTTT
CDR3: CASSGTSSTDTQYF

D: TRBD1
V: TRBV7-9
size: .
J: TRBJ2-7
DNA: TGTGCCAGCAGGCCGGGACAGGCCCACGAGCAGTACTTC
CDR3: CASRPGQAHEQYF

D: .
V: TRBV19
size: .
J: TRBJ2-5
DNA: TGTGCCAGTACTCCAACCCCTGGGGGTCGGGAGACCCAGTACTTC
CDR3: CASTPTPGGRETQYF

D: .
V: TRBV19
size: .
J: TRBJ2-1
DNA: TGTGCCAGTAACCCGGCGTGGGGCTCCTACAATGAGCAGTTCTTC
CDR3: CASNPAWGSYNEQFF

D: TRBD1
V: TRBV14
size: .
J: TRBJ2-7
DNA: TGTGCCAGCAGCCAATATACAGGGGCCTACGAGCAGTACTTC
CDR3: CASSQYTGAYEQYF

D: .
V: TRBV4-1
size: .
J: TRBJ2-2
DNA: TGCGCCAGCAGCCAAGAGGGATCCTATTCTGTAAACACCGGGGAGCTGTTTTTT
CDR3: CASSQEGSYSVNTGELFF

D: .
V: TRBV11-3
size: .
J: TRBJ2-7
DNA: TGTGCCAGCAGCTTAGATGAGGCCCGGGACTACGAGCAGTACTTC
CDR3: CASSLDEARDYEQYF

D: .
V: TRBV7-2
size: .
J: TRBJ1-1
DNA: TGTGCCAGCAGCTCCCGACGTGGCACTGAAGCTTTCTTT
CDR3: CASSSRRGTEAFF

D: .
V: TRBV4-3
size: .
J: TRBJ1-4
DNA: TGCGCCAGCAGCCAAGACCGGTCGGGGGTAACTAATGAAAAACTGTTTTTT
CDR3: CASSQDRSGVTNEKLFF

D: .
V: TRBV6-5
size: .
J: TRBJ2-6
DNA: TGTGCCAGCAGTTACAGGCCGTTAAGGGCCAACGTCCTGACTTTC
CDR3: CASSYRPLRANVLTF

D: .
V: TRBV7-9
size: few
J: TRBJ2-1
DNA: TGTGCCAGCAGCGACCCTCAGGGTTCCTACAATGAGCAGTTCTTC
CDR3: CASSDPQGSYNEQFF

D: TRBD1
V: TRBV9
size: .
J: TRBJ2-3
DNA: TGTGCCAGCAGCGTAGAGGCCAGGGGGTTATTTAGCACAGATACGCAGTATTTT
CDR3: CASSVEARGLFSTDTQYF

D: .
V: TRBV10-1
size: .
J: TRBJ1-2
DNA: TGCGCCAGCAGGGTGGATACCTATGGCTACACCTTC
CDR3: CASRVDTYGYTF

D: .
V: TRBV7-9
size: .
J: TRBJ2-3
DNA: TGTGCCAGCAGCCCACCTCGTGAGGGTTCGACCACAGATACGCAGTATTTT
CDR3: CASSPPREGSTTDTQYF

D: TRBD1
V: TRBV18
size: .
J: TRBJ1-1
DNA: TGTGCCAGCTCACCCTTGACTCCGGGACAGGGTTTGGCCCTAAGGACTGAAGCTTTCTTT
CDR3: CASSPLTPGQGLALRTEAFF

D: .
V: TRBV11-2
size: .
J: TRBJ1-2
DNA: TGTGCCAGCAGCCGAATGAACAGGGACCGTGGTAACTATGGCTACACCTTC
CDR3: CASSRMNRDRGNYGYTF

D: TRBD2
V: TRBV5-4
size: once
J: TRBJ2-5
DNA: TGTGCCAGCAGCTTGGGCGTGACTAGCGGGAGTCAAGAGACCCAGTACTTC
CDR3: CASSLGVTSGSQETQYF

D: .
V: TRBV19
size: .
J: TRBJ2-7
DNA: TGTGCCAGTAGTCCCTCGGGATACGAGCAGTACTTC
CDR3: CASSPSGYEQYF

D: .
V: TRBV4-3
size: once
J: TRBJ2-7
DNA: TGCGCCAGCAGCCAAGATCTGTCTATGTGGCAGTACTTC
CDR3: CASSQDLSMWQYF

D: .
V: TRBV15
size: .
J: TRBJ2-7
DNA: TGTGCCACCAGCAGAGAAAGGCAGGCCTCCTACGAGCAGTACTTC
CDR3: CATSRERQASYEQYF

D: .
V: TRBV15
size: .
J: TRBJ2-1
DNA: TGTGCCACCAGCCAATATACCAGGGGCCCAGGGAACCCCTACAATGAGCAGTTCTTC
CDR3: CATSQYTRGPGNPYNEQFF

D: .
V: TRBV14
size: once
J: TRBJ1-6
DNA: TGTGCCAGCAGCCAAGTGACGGGGGGTCGGTCACCCCTCCACTTT
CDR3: CASSQVTGGRSPLHF

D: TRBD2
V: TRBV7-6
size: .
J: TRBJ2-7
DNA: TGTGCCAGCAGCTTAGCTAGCGGGGGGAGTCTCTCCTACGAGCAGTACTTC
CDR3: CASSLASGGSLSYEQYF

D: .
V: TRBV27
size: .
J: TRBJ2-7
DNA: TGTGCCAGCAGGGAGCTTGGGTACGAGCAGTACTTC
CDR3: CASRELGYEQYF